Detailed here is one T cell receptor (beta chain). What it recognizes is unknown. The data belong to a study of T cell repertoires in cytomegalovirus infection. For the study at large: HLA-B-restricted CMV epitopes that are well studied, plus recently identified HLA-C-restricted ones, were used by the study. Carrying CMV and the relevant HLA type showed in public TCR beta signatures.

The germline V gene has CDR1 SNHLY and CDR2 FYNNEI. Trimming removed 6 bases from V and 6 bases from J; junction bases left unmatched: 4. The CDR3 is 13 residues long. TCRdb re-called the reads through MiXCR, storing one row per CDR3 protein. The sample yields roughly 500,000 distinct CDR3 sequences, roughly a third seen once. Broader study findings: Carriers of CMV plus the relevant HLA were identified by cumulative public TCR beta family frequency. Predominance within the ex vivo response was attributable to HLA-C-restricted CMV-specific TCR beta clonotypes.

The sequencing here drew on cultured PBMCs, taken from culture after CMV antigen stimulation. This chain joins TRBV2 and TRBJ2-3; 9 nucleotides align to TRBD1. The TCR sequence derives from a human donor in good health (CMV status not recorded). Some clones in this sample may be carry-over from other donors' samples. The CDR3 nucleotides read TGTGCCAGCAGACAGGGGGCTTCTGATACGCAGTATTTT. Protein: CASRQGASDTQYF.